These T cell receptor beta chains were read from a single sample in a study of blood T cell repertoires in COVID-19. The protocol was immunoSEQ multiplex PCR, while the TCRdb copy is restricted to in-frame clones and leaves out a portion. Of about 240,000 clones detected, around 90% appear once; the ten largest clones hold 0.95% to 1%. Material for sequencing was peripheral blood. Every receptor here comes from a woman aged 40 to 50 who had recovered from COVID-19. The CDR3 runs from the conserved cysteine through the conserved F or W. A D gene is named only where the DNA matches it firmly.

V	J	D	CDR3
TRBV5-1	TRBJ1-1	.	CASSLGRTDTEAFF
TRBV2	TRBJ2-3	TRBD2	CASSDALAGGTDTQYF
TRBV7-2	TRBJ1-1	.	CASSLLGRTEAFF
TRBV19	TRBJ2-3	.	CASSMGRSGTDTQYF
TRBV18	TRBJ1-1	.	CASSPTSGVEAFF
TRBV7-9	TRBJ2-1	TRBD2	CASSPPPGLDRGGEQFF
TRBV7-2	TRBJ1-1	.	CASSEVALGTEAFF
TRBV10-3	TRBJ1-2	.	CAISDTGEGGYTF
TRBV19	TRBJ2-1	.	CASRRLGGDNEQFF
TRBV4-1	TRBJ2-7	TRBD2	CASSPTGASGTYEQYF
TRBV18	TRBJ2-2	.	CASSPLSGVRTGELFF
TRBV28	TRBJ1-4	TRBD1	CASSASQGNNEKLFF
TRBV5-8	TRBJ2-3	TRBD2	CASSPGTSGGTTDTQYF
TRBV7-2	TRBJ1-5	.	CASSLGSGRPQHF
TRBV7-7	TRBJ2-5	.	CASSLGTGSGETQYF
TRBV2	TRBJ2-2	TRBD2	CASSGGARELFF
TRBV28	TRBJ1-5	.	CASSIGRTAYSNQPQHF
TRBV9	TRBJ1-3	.	CASSLGGNGNTIYF
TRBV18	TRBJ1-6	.	CASSPGTGGNSPLHF
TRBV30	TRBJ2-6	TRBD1	CAWSRWVGQGVSGANVLTF
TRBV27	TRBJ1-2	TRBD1	CASSLGQGSRGYTF
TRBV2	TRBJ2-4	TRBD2	CASEGPPGLAEGSKNIQYF
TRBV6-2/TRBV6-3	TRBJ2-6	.	CASSYSGGRPGANVLTF
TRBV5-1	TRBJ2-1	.	CASSLSGDSYNEQFF
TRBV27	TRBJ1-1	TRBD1	CASSFDRGGTEAFF
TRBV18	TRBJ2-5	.	CASSPASPVLQETQYF
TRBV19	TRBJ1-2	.	CASSIGGQEGYTF